The sequence of this T cell receptor beta chain was determined in a study of blood T cell repertoires in COVID-19. Overall study context: T cells, B-cell-depleted T cells, or PBMCs provided the cDNA or gDNA that served as material.

From germline, CDR1 is SGHNT and CDR2 YYREEE (reference sequence). CDR3 length: 17 residues. With V trimmed by 3 bases and J by 4 bases, 10 bases remained unmatched. TCRdb's table, derived via immunoSEQ multiplex PCR, lists solely in-frame clones and lacks some. Of about 200,000 clones in the sample, approximately 86% were seen once. This clone was detected once. While infection was still active, Seattle patients were enrolled and then followed longitudinally. This clonotype was sampled from a man aged 60-69 years with COVID-19, enrolled during active disease. This chain links TRBV5-4 with TRBJ2-5, with 12 bases lining up with TRBD2. Sequenced: peripheral blood. In DNA form, the CDR3 reads TGTGCCAGCAGCTCCGGGCTAGCGGGAGGGTCTGGAGAGACCCAGTACTTC. Translation gives CASSSGLAGGSGETQYF.